This TCR beta chain was recorded in a study of early T cells in non-severe SARS-CoV-2 infection. About the research overall: Alpha and beta chains were unpaired, from unsorted whole-blood bulk RNA.

Attached unique molecular identifiers marked individual cDNA molecules. MiXCR, run by TCRdb on the 5' RACE reads, gives a single entry per CDR3 protein. The profile shows roughly 80,000 distinct CDR3 sequences, approximately 10% of them singletons. This clonotype appeared many times. Its antigen is not identified. Study outcomes and limitations: Matching with VDJdb favored anti-spike CD8 responses (missing private and CD4 specificities).

The sequencing here drew on whole blood, taken at baseline. This TCR came from an adult who was a healthcare worker with PCR-confirmed SARS-CoV-2 infection or an uninfected control (not recorded which).

In DNA, the CDR3 is TGCAGCGTTGGAGGCGGGTCCACTGAAGCTTTCTTT. Its protein product is CSVGGGSTEAFF. The V and J genes are TRBV29-1 and TRBJ1-1; D unclear. V shed 4 bases and J shed 4 bases, with 10 bases lying between them. Germline CDR1 and CDR2: SQVTM and ANQGSEA. The CDR3 covers 12 residues.